This entry describes one T cell receptor (beta chain). The CDR3 extends over 15 amino acids. Germline lookup yields CDR1 MNHEY and CDR2 SMNVEV (reference sequence). The J segment lost 8 bases and the V segment lost 3 bases, leaving 9 bases of the junction unmatched. Clones were read by immunoSEQ multiplex PCR, and TCRdb kept only the in-frame ones, dropping some. This repertoire shows about 250,000 clones, 86% found once; its top ten account for 1.5% to 2%. This sample was included in a study of blood T cell repertoires in COVID-19. What was sequenced was peripheral blood. The receptor comes from a woman aged 60-70 years who had recovered from COVID-19. This chain links TRBV27 with TRBJ2-1; 8 nucleotides agree with TRBD2. The CDR3 DNA reads as TGTGCCAGCAGTTTCCTAGCGGGTGGCTTAGATGAGCAGTTCTTC. Amino acids: CASSFLAGGLDEQFF.